This paragraph covers one T cell receptor (beta chain) sequence. Antigen specificity is unknown. This sample stems from a study of beta chain features in type 1 diabetes. General study results and limits: Individuals with type 1 diabetes displayed fewer insertions and more deletions at VDJ junctions.

Sorting based on CD45RO/CCR7/CD25/CD127/CD95/CD27 separated CD4+ naive, central memory, regulatory and stem cell-like memory cells. Germline V gene sequence: CDR1 SQVTM, CDR2 ANQGSEA. V lost 3 bases and J lost 4; bases outside the gene matches: 17. The CDR3 length is 17 residues. Expressed TCRB transcripts were sequenced after all isolated RNA was converted to cDNA. The study sequenced naive, central memory and regulatory T cell samples to an average of about 3.5 million reads. TCRdb's table, derived via immunoSEQ multiplex PCR, lists solely in-frame clones and lacks some. The sample shows hundreds of thousands of clones, roughly 31% of them seen only once.

The J gene is TRBJ2-5, the V gene TRBV29-1; 7 bases align to TRBD2. The receptor was derived from a man aged 18 to 30 in good health. The specimen sequenced was naive CD4+ T cells from blood. The CDR3 nucleotides read TGCAGCGTTGACTCAAGCCGGACCGGGACTATGCTAGAGACCCAGTACTTC. It is translated as CSVDSSRTGTMLETQYF.